This TCR beta chain was profiled in a study of cytomegalovirus exposure and HLA in healthy donors listed by TCRdb under 2017. Background on the whole study: In an earlier analysis of some 550 of the donors, 250 to 300 Gb of sequence data and 95 million to 130 million unique TCR beta sequences from about 179 million T cells were reported. An early release that covered 500 to 800 HLA-typed donors contained about 300 gigabases of sequencing data and roughly 84 million unique TCR sequences. The genetic ancestry cluster associated with self-reported Caucasian donors included 81% of the approximately 430 genotyped donors. The study aimed to test whether cataloging public T cell receptors could reveal signatures of past pathogen exposure. Using immunosequencing, the study profiled T cell repertoires from fewer than 700 subjects and related those repertoires to cytomegalovirus serostatus. Besides the first cohort of roughly 700 subjects, a separate validation cohort made up of roughly 120 different subjects was used. To predict cytomegalovirus infection status, the study combined high-throughput TCR immunosequencing, statistical association of individual TCRs with disease status, and machine learning. In a later analysis, previously published TCR beta repertoires from 666 donors were re-analyzed and high-resolution HLA genotyping was added so that TCR occurrence patterns could be studied. Rather than drawing on any new phenotypic data, the later analysis identified candidate immune exposures from TCR beta sequences and the way those sequences occurred across donors. In an earlier analysis of roughly 600 of the donors, high-throughput TCR beta sequencing was used to judge whether each TCR beta V gene segment behaved as functional or pseudogenic. Alongside the repertoire data, information on donor age, sex, ethnicity and CMV serostatus was compiled. A later genetic analysis used genome-wide SNP genotypes for about 65% of the 666 donors, treating that subset as a discovery cohort. All discovery cohort repertoires had been generated on a single sequencing platform. HLA typing covered class I and class II loci at four-digit resolution. Typing coverage differed by locus: A, B, C, DRB1 and DQB1 were typed in roughly 620-630 donors, DQA1 in about 550, DPA1 in some 570, and DPB1 in 472. Because of strong linkage in the cohort, roughly five DR-DQ haplotypes were treated as single units for association and clustering. Among roughly 370 genotyped donors of the cohort, an average of around 240,000 unique TCR beta nucleotide sequences were sequenced per donor, roughly 18% of them non-productive. What the study reported, not specific to this receptor: Sequencing depth was assumed to be roughly uniform across donors in the presence/absence analyses, though that assumption may not hold. Most CMV-associated TCR beta chains appeared to be HLA-restricted in a later analysis, and the HLA associations seemed to be driven largely by CMV exposure. Only TCR beta chains were sequenced in this cohort, and the absence of alpha or paired-chain data limited detectable features. According to a later genetic analysis, donors in an Asian-associated ancestry cluster had fewer N-insertions in productive TCRs than the roughly 700-donor mean. The authors suggested that the approach could potentially be generalized to other disease states and immunological phenotypes. In an earlier analysis of 450 to 750 of the donors, most TCR beta V segments appeared in productive rearrangements about 87% or about 30% of the time, broadly matching IMGT annotations. At a false discovery rate of 0.05, a later analysis linked under 20,000 TCR beta sequences to specific HLA alleles. A few of the identified cytomegalovirus-associated TCR beta chains were confirmed in vitro to be specific for cytomegalovirus antigens. The classifier was reported to diagnose cytomegalovirus status with high specificity and sensitivity in both the original and validation cohorts. Most TCR sequences were observed very rarely across donors, whereas some public TCRs were present in many individuals. The sequencing pipeline was judged likely to have produced a cluster of highly shared sequence variants as a technical artifact. A total of fewer than 200 TCR beta chains were listed by the study as associated with cytomegalovirus. CMV serostatus was the only immune exposure information available for the cohort. Correlated functional status among segregating V segments might reflect linkage disequilibrium, but an unknown experimental factor could not be ruled out. A later analysis found that TCR association rates varied across HLA loci, with DRB1 alleles showing the most associated TCRs and HLA-C alleles the fewest. Because HLA typing was unavailable for some donors at each locus, only the typed subset was used in association tests. When HLA alleles, especially DR and DQ, strongly co-occurred, attributing TCR associations to individual alleles was difficult. Several of the top co-occurrence clusters appeared to be linked to parvovirus B19, influenza, CMV and Epstein-Barr virus, according to a later analysis. A further reported finding was that TCR beta sequences accurately predicted the HLA-A and HLA-B alleles for most subjects in the first cohort. A later genetic analysis associated a missense DCLRE1C variant with V-gene and J-gene trimming of TCR beta chains, and an independent cohort replicated the association. Because the 87-base-pair reads could not distinguish some IMGT-functional V segments, including TRBV6-2 and TRBV6-3, those segments were excluded. Because counts were too low, 15 to 20 rarely observed V segments, including chromosome 9 orphons, were left out of the earlier analysis of over 550 of the donors. In a later analysis, HLA-associated TCR beta chains showed more clonal expansion and lower generation probabilities than non-associated chains that were equally common.

Receptors were amplified or captured by the immunoSEQ multiplex PCR assay. The multiplex PCR relied on a mix of 60 forward primers for TCR Vbeta segments and 13 reverse primers for TCR Jbeta segments. The CDR3 region of rearranged TCR beta genes was amplified from genomic DNA by a multiplex PCR assay. Amplified TCR beta libraries were sequenced as 87-base-pair reads on the Illumina HiSeq System. The study's processing was this. In a later analysis, roughly 80 million unique TCR beta chains were counted across the approximately 620 repertoires, and roughly 11 million of these chains were shared by at least two donors. A nearest-neighbor algorithm error-corrected the raw reads and collapsed the reads into unique sequences, merging closely related sequences to remove PCR and sequencing errors. V, D and J gene segments were assigned by aligning CDR3 sequences to IMGT reference sequences. Each retained sequence needed at least a six-nucleotide match to both a V gene segment and a J gene segment. A rearrangement counted as productive if the CDR3 had no stop codons and remained in frame with V and J, and every other rearrangement counted as non-productive. CDR3 was defined according to IMGT convention as the region running from the second conserved V-encoded cysteine to the conserved J-encoded phenylalanine. The earlier analysis of about 640 of the donors excluded any sequence lacking an unambiguous match to a single V gene segment. In an earlier analysis of roughly 500 of the donors, V segments were called functional above 56.7% productive rearrangements and were called segregating when the between-donor standard deviation exceeded 5%. To diagnose cytomegalovirus status from the catalog of TCR beta chain sequences, a statistical classification framework was built. In a later analysis, V and J genes were assigned by comparing TCR nucleotide sequences against IMGT/GENE-DB human TR gene sequences. In a later analysis, CDR3 sequences and most-parsimonious VDJ recombination scenarios were assigned using the TCRdist pipeline. In a later analysis, each TCR beta chain was defined by its CDR3 amino acid sequence together with its V-gene family, and reads without a unique V-gene family were excluded. In a later analysis, a few hundred highly shared, low-generation-probability nucleotide sequences were removed to address suspected cross-contamination and a sequencing artifact. In a later analysis, a clonal expansion index for each public chain was calculated from normalized within-repertoire ranks of inferred template counts. A later analysis computed generation probabilities with a VDJ recombination model fitted to out-of-frame rearrangements, and checked the results against IGoR. A later analysis scored TCR-TCR, TCR-HLA and TCR-CMV co-occurrence with hypergeometric tests, applying a repertoire-size bias correction to TCR pairs. A later analysis estimated false discovery rates by permuting HLA or CMV assignments 20 times. In a later analysis, co-occurring TCRs were grouped using DBSCAN, with TCRdist sequence similarity added in when clustering inside HLA-allele-positive subsets. Co-occurrence clustering excluded repertoires with fewer than 30,000 or more than 120,000 public chains, plus five with anomalous nucleotide sharing. What TCRdb holds here is the immuneACCESS table cut down to in-frame rearrangements. Part of the clones is not present; checked against another copy, under half of the missing clones reflect an unresolved V gene, and the others are unexplained. V, J and clone size reflect that table, while D and trimming were determined from the DNA. For this sample the table gives about 120,000 clones, of which roughly 70% were detected only once. Of the sample, roughly 3% falls within the top ten clones.

From the cysteine through the phenylalanine, the CDR3 covers 14 amino acids. Only CDR3 DNA remains: 42 bases, in frame from the first base. V and J are truncated by 4 bases and 7 bases respectively, leaving an intervening sequence of 17 bases. Via the germline V gene, CDR1 is SGHTA and CDR2 FQGNSA. Comment on this clone: The target of this receptor is not known. The input lacks base qualities; no much larger clone sits a single base away.

The cohort was made up of 500 to 850 healthy bone marrow donors. At the time of sampling, every cohort member was nominally healthy, though immune exposures that went unrecorded were likely present. The donor was CMV seropositive and was included in the group of 250 to 350 seropositive cohort members. A peripheral blood sample was provided by each donor, and peripheral blood mononuclear cells were used for TCR beta sequencing. The Qiagen DNeasy Blood Extraction Kit was used to extract genomic DNA from the blood cell samples. The sequence was obtained from a woman between 35 and 50 years old in good health and CMV-seropositive. The sample consisted of PBMCs. This chain is built from TRBV7-2 and TRBJ2-7; a tentative D call is TRBD2 (5 bases match). In nucleotides, the sequence is TGTGCCAGCAGCTCCCCGGGGAGCGTGTGGGAGCAGTACTTC. Its protein reads: CASSSPGSVWEQYF. The CDR3, completed at both ends by the reference TRBV7-2 and TRBJ2-7 genes, gives the full variable domain GAGVSQSPSNKVTEKGKDVELRCDPISGHTALYWYRQSLGQGLEFLIYFQGNSAPDKSGLPSDRFSAERTGGSVSTLTIQRTQQEDSAVYLCASSSPGSVWEQYFGPGTRLTVT.